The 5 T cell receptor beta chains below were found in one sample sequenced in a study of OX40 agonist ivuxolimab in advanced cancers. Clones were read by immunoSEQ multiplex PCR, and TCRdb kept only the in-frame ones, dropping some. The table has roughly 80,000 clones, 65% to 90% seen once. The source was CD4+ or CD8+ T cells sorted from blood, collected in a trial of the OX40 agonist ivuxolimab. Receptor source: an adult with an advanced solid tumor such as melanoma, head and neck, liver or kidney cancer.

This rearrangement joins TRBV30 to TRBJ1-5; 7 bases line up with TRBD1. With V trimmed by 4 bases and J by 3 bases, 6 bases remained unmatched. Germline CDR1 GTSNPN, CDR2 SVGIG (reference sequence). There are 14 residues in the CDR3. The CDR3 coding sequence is TGTGCCTGGAAGGGGGACAGAGACAATCAGCCCCAGCATTTT. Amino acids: CAWKGDRDNQPQHF.

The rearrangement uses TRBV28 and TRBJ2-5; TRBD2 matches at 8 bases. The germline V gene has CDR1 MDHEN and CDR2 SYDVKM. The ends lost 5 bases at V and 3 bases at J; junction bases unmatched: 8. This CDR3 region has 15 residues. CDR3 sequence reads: CASSPGGLGEETQYF. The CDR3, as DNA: TGTGCCAGCAGTCCTGGGGGACTAGGAGAAGAGACCCAGTACTTC.

The CDR3 DNA reads as TGTGCCAGCAGTTTACAAACCAGGGGGCCTGGGGCCAACGTCCTGACTTTC. Its protein product is CASSLQTRGPGANVLTF. The rearrangement links TRBV27 to TRBJ2-6; TRBD1 matches at 8 bases. The CDR3 sequence is 17 residues long. CDR1 and CDR2 (germline): MNHEY, SMNVEV (reference sequence). V trimming: 2 bases; J trimming: 2 bases; junction bases outside the gene matches: 5.

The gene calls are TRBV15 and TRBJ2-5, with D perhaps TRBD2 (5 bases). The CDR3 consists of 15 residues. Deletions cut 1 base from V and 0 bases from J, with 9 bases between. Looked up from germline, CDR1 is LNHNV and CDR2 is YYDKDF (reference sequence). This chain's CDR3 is CATSRAGSDQETQYF. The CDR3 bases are TGTGCCACCAGCAGAGCGGGGTCGGACCAAGAGACCCAGTACTTC.

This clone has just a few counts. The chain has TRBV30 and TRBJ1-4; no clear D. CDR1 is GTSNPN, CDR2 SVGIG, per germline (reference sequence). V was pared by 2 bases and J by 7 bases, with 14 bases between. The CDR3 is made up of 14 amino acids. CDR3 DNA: TGTGCCTGGAGTACGCCCGATCGGGGTGAAAAACTGTTTTTT. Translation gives CAWSTPDRGEKLFF.